This T cell receptor beta chain was recovered during a study of blood T cell repertoires in COVID-19. Sequencing used immunoSEQ multiplex PCR; TCRdb keeps in-frame clones, though not all of them. The sample shows a few hundred thousand clones, 85% to 90% of them seen only once. V dropped 5 bases and J dropped 5 bases, with 24 bases sitting between them. CDR1 and CDR2 from the germline V gene are KGHDR and SFDVKD. The CDR3 has 18 amino acids. This clone was counted a few times. The source is a man in his thirties or forties who had recovered from COVID-19. The chain combines TRBV24-1 with TRBJ2-1; TRBD2 is a possible D gene (6 bases). Sequenced material: PBMCs or T cells enriched from blood (not recorded which). Here the CDR3 reads CATSGTLGVPGTDNEQFF. CDR3 sequence (DNA): TGTGCCACCAGTGGGACCCTCGGGGTGCCCGGGACTGACAATGAGCAGTTCTTC.